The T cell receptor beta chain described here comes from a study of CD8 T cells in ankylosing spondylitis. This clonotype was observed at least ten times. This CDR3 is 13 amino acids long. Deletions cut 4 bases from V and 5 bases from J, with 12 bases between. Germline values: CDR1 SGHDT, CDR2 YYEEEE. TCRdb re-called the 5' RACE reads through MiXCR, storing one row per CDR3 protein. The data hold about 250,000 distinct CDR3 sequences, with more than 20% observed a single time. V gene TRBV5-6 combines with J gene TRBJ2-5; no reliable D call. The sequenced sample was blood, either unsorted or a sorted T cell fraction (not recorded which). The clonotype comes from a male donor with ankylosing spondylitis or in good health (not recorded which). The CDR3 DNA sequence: TGTGCCAGCAGCCCGGCACGACGGGAGACCCAGTACTTC. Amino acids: CASSPARRETQYF.